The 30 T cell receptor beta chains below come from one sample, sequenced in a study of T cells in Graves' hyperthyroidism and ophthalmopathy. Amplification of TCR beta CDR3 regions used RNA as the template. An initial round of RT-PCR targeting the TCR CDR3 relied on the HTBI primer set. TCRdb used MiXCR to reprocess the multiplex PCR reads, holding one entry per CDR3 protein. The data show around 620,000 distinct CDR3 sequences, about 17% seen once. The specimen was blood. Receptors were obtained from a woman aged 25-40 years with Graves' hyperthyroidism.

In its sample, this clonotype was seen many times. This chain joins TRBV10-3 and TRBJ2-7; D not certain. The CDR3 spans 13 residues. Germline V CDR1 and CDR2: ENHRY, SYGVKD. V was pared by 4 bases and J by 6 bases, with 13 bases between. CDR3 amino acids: CAISGFDLREQYF. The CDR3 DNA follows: TGTGCCATCAGTGGGTTTGACCTGCGCGAGCAGTACTTC.

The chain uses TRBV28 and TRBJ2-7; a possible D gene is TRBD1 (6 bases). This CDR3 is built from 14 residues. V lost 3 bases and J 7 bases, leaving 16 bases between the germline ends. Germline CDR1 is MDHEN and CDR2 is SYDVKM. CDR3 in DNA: TGTGCCAGCAGTTTTAGGACAGCTCTGGGAGAGCAGTACTTC. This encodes CASSFRTALGEQYF.

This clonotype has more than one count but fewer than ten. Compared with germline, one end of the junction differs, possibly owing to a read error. The CDR3 DNA sequence: TGTGCTAGCAGCTTAGGTCCTTACCGGTCGGGATCCACAGATACGCAGTATTTT. Its translation: CASSLGPYRSGSTDTQYF. The chain has TRBV7-7 and TRBJ2-3; a weak D match, TRBD2 (5 bases). Per germline, CDR1 SSHAT and CDR2 FNYEAQ (reference sequence). The CDR3 consists of 18 residues.

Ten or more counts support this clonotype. The CDR3 here is CASSLERQANIQYF. The CDR3 DNA sequence: TGTGCCAGCAGCTTAGAGCGGCAGGCGAACATTCAGTACTTC. The chain combines TRBV7-2 with TRBJ2-4, with D possibly being TRBD2 (5 bases). The V end lost 1 base, the J end lost 7 bases, and 11 bases lay between the germline ends. The germline CDR1 and CDR2 sequences are SGHTA and FQGNSA. The CDR3 extends over 14 amino acids.

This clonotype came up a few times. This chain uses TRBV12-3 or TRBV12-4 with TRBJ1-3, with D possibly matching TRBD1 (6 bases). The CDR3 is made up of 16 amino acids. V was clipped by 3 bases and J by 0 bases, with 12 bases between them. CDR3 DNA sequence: TGTGCCAGCAGTTTCGGGTCCAGGGGCTCTGGAAACACCATATATTTT. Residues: CASSFGSRGSGNTIYF.

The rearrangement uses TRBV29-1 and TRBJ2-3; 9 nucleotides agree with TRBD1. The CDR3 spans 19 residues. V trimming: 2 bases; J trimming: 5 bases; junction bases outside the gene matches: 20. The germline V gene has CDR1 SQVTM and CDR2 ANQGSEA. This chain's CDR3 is CSVERGQGVQASVGDTQYF. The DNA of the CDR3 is TGCAGCGTTGAAAGGGGACAGGGCGTACAGGCTAGCGTTGGAGATACGCAGTATTTT.

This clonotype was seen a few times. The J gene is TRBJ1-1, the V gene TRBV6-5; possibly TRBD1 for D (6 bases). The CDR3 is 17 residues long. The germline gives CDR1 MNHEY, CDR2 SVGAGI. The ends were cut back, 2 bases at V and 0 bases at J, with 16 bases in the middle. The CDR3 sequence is CASSYTQGPLLNTEAFF. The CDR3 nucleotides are TGTGCCAGCAGTTACACACAGGGCCCGCTATTGAACACTGAAGCTTTCTTT.

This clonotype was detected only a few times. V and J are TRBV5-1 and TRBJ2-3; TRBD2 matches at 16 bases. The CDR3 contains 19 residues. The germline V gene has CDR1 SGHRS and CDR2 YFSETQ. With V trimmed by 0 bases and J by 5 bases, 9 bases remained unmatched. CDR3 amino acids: CASSLAGRGTSGREDTQYF. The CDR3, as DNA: TGCGCCAGCAGCTTGGCAGGAAGGGGGACTAGCGGGAGGGAAGATACGCAGTATTTT. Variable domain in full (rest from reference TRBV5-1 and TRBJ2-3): KAGVTQTPRYLIKTRGQQVTLSCSPISGHRSVSWYQQTPGQGLQFLFEYFSETQRNKGNFPGRFSGRQFSNSRSEMNVSTLELGDSALYLCASSLAGRGTSGREDTQYFGPGTRLTVL.

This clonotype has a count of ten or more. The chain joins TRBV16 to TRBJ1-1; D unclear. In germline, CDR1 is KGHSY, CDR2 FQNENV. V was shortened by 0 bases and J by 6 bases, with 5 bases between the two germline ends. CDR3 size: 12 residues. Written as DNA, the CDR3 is TGTGCCAGCAGCCAATCTCTGGCTGAAGCTTTCTTT. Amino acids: CASSQSLAEAFF.

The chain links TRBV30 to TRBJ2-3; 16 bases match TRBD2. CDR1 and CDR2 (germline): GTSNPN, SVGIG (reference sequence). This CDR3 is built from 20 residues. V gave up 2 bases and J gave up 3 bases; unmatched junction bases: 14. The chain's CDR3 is CAWSIKPGLAGGPGTDTQYF. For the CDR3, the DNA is TGTGCCTGGAGTATAAAACCGGGACTAGCGGGAGGGCCAGGTACAGATACGCAGTATTTT.

The CDR3 region is CASRQAGATNEKLFF. CDR3 bases: TGTGCCAGCAGGCAAGCAGGGGCAACTAATGAAAAACTGTTTTTT. The rearrangement joins TRBV27 to TRBJ1-4; a possible D gene is TRBD1 (6 bases). V was trimmed by 6 bases and J by 0 bases, leaving 11 bases between them. CDR1 MNHEY and CDR2 SMNVEV come from the germline V gene (reference sequence). The CDR3 has 15 residues. The whole variable domain, remainder taken from reference TRBV27 and TRBJ1-4, is EAQVTQNPRYLITVTGKKLTVTCSQNMNHEYMSWYRQDPGLGLRQIYYSMNVEVTDKGDVPEGYKVSRKEKRNFPLILESPSPNQTSLYFCASRQAGATNEKLFFGSGTQLSVL.

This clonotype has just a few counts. This CDR3 is CASSIDRARLNQPQHF. As DNA, the CDR3 is TGTGCCAGTAGTATAGACAGGGCGCGCCTGAATCAGCCCCAGCATTTT. V and J are TRBV19 and TRBJ1-5, with a tentative D call TRBD1 (5 bases). Germline V gene sequence: CDR1 LNHDA, CDR2 SQIVND (reference sequence). V was shortened by 0 bases and J by 4 bases, with 13 bases between the two germline ends. The CDR3 runs 16 residues.

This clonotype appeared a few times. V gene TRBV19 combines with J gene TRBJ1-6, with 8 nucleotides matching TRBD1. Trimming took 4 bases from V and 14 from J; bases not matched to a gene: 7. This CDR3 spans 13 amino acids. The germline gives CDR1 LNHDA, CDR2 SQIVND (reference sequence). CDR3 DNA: TGTGCCAGTAGTACCGGACAGGGTAGGTCCCTCCACTTT. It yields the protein CASSTGQGRSLHF.

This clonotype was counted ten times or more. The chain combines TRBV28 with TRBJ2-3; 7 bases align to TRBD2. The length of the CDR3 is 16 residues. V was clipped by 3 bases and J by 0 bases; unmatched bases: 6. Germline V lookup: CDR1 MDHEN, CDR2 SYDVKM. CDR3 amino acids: CASSFGRRESTDTQYF. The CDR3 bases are TGTGCCAGCAGTTTCGGACGGCGGGAGAGCACAGATACGCAGTATTTT.

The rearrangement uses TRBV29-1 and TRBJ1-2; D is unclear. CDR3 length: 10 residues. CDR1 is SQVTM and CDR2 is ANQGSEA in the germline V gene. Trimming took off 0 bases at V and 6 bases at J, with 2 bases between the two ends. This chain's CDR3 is CSVEEDGYTF. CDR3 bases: TGCAGCGTTGAAGAGGATGGCTACACCTTC.

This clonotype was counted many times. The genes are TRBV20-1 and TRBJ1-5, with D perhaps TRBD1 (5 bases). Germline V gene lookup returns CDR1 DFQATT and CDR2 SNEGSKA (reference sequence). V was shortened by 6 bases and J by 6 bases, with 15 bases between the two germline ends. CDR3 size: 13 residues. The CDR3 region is CSAHSGGTQPQHF. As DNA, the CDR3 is TGCAGTGCACATTCCGGGGGAACTCAGCCCCAGCATTTT.

DNA for the CDR3: TGCGCCAGCAGCCCCACCAGAATGGGGGTACGGCTCTATGGCTACACCTTC. Translated: CASSPTRMGVRLYGYTF. V usage is TRBV4-1 and J usage is TRBJ1-2; D possibly corresponds to TRBD1 (5 bases). CDR3 size: 17 residues. Trimming left V 4 bases short and J 4 bases short, with 22 bases between. Germline lookup yields CDR1 MGHRA and CDR2 YSYEKL.

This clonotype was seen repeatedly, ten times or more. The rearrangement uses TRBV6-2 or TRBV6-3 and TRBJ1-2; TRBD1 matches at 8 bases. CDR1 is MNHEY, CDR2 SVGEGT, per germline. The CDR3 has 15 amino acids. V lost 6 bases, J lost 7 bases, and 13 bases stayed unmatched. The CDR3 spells CASSPRGRRVSGYTF. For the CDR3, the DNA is TGTGCCAGCAGCCCCAGGGGGCGCCGGGTGTCTGGCTACACCTTC.

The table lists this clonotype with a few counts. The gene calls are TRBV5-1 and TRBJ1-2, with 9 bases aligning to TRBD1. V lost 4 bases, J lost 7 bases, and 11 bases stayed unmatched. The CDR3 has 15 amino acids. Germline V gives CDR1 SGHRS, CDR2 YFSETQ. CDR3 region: CASSPGTGRLAGYTF. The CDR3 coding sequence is TGCGCCAGCAGCCCAGGGACAGGGAGACTTGCTGGCTACACCTTC.

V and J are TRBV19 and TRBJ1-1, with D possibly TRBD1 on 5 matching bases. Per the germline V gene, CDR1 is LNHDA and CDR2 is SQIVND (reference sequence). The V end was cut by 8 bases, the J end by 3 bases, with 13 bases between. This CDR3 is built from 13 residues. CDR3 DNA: TGTGCCAGTGCCCAGGGTGGCGACACTGAAGCTTTCTTT. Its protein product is CASAQGGDTEAFF.

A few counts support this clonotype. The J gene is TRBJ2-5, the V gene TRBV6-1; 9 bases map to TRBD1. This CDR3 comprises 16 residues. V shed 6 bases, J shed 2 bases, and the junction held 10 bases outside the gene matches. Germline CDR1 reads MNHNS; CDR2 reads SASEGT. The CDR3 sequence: CASSPLGGTGQETQYF. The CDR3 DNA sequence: TGTGCCAGCAGCCCCCTTGGCGGGACAGGGCAAGAGACCCAGTACTTC.

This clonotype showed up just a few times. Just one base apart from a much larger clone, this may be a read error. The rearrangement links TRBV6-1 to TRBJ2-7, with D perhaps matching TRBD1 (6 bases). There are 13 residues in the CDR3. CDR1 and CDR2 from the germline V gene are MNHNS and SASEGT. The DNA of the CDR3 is TGTGTCAGCAGCAGGGACAACTCCTACGAGCAGTACTTC. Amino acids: CVSSRDNSYEQYF.

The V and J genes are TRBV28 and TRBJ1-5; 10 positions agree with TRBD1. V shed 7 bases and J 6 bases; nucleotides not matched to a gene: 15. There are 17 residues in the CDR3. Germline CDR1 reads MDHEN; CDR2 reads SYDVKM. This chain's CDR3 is CASITFPGQGFGQPQHF. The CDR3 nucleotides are TGTGCCAGCATTACTTTTCCGGGACAGGGGTTTGGTCAGCCCCAGCATTTT. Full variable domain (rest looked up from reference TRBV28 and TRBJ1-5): DVKVTQSSRYLVKRTGEKVFLECVQDMDHENMFWYRQDPGLGLRLIYFSYDVKMKEKGDIPEGYSVSREKKERFSLILESASTNQTSMYLCASITFPGQGFGQPQHFGDGTRLSIL.

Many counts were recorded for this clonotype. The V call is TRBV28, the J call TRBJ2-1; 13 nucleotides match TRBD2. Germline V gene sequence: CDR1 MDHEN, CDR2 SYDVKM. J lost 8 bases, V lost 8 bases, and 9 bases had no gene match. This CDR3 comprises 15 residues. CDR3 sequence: CASDGLAGVEDEQFF. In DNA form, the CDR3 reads TGTGCCAGCGATGGACTAGCGGGAGTGGAGGATGAGCAGTTCTTC.

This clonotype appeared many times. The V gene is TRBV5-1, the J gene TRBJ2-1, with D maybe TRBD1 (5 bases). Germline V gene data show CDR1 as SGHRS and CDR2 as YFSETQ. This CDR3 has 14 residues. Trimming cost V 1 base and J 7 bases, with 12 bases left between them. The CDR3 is CASSLNWGPNEQFF. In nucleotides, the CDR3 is TGCGCCAGCAGCTTGAATTGGGGCCCGAATGAGCAGTTCTTC.

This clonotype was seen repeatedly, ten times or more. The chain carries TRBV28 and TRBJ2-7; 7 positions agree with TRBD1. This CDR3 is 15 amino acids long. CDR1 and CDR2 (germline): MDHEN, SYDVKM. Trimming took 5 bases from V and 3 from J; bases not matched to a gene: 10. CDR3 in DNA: TGTGCCAGCAGTCCGACAGGGAGCGGTATCTACGAGCAGTACTTC. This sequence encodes CASSPTGSGIYEQYF. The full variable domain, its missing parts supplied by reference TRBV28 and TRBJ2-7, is DVKVTQSSRYLVKRTGEKVFLECVQDMDHENMFWYRQDPGLGLRLIYFSYDVKMKEKGDIPEGYSVSREKKERFSLILESASTNQTSMYLCASSPTGSGIYEQYFGPGTRLTVT.

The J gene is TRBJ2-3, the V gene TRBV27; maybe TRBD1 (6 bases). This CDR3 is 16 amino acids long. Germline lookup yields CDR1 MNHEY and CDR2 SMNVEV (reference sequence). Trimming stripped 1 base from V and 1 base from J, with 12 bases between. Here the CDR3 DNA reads TGTGCCAGCAGTTTATTTACGGCAGGGGGCACAGATACGCAGTATTTT. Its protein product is CASSLFTAGGTDTQYF.

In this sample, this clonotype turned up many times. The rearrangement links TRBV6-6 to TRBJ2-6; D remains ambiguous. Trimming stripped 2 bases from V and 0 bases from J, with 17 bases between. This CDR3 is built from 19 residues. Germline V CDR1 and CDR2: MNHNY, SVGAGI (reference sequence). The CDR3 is CASSYPNTTVISGANVLTF. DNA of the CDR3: TGTGCCAGCAGTTACCCCAATACTACAGTGATCTCTGGGGCCAACGTCCTGACTTTC.

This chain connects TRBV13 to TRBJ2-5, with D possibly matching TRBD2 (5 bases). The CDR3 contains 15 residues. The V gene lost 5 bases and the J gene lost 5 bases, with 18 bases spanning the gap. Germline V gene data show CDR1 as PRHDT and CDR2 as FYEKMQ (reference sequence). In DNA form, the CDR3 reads TGTGCCAGCAGCCAAGACCGGACTTTTGCGGAGACCCAGTACTTC. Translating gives CASSQDRTFAETQYF.

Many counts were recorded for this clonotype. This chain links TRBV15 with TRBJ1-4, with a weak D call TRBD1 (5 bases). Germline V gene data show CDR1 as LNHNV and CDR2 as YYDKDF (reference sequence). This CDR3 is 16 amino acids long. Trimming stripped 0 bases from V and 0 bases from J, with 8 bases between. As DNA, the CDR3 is TGTGCCACCAGCAGAGACCTAGGGGCAACTAATGAAAAACTGTTTTTT. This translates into CATSRDLGATNEKLFF.